This T cell receptor beta chain was found in a study of T cells in localized non-small cell lung cancer. As concerns this clone: The antigen is unknown.

Notes on the study in general: Because only a single region of the tumor was sequenced, heterogeneity remains possible. Adjacent uninvolved lung had the highest clonality, suggesting focused antigen responses. Appearances in adjacent lung were noted for a median 57 of the top 100 tumor clones.

TCRdb's table, derived via immunoSEQ multiplex PCR, lists solely in-frame clones and lacks some. This table holds 55,000 to 75,000 clones, 80% to 90% found once. This CDR3 contains 14 residues. Trimming stripped 9 bases from V and 5 bases from J, with 17 bases between. Germline V gene sequence: CDR1 MNHEY, CDR2 SMNVEV (reference sequence). The source of this sequence is a male donor at least 60 years old with stage III squamous cell lung carcinoma. The specimen comprised peripheral blood, sampled before any cancer treatment. The chain carries TRBV27 and TRBJ2-1, with TRBD2 as a possible D gene (7 bases). CDR3 bases: TGTGCCAGTTCCTTCGGGGGGCAGAACAATGAGCAGTTCTTC. Amino acid sequence: CASSFGGQNNEQFF.